The 10 T cell receptor beta chains in this list originate from one sample, sequenced in a study of T-cell memory formation after mild COVID-19. TCRdb reprocessed the 5' RACE reads via MiXCR and lists one record per CDR3 protein. The sample includes about 180,000 distinct CDR3 sequences, less than 20% of them seen just once. Sequenced input: PBMCs or a T cell subset sorted from them (not recorded which). The source is a man aged 18 to 29 who had mild COVID-19 (a few samples of this study predate the infection). Cell type and time point are not known.

This rearrangement joins TRBV5-1 to TRBJ2-6; 8 bases are shared with TRBD1. The CDR3 is made up of 15 amino acids. Germline V gene sequence: CDR1 SGHRS, CDR2 YFSETQ. Trimming cost V 5 bases and J 2 bases; bases outside gene matches: 3. CDR3: CASRSTGAGANVLTF. In DNA form, the CDR3 reads TGCGCCAGCAGATCGACAGGGGCTGGGGCCAACGTCCTGACTTTC. The whole variable domain, filled in from reference TRBV5-1 and TRBJ2-6, reads KAGVTQTPRYLIKTRGQQVTLSCSPISGHRSVSWYQQTPGQGLQFLFEYFSETQRNKGNFPGRFSGRQFSNSRSEMNVSTLELGDSALYLCASRSTGAGANVLTFGAGSRLTVL.

In this sample, this clonotype turned up many times. The chain links TRBV5-1 to TRBJ2-7; 7 bases map to TRBD1. Trimming removed 4 bases from V and 0 bases from J; junction bases left unmatched: 7. This CDR3 has 15 amino acids. CDR1 SGHRS and CDR2 YFSETQ come from the germline V gene. For the CDR3, the DNA is TGCGCCAGCAGCGCCGGGACAGCGAGCTCCTACGAGCAGTACTTC. Amino acids: CASSAGTASSYEQYF.

This clonotype appeared a few times. The chain couples TRBV6-5 to TRBJ2-7, with a possible D match to TRBD1 (6 bases). Germline CDR1 is MNHEY and CDR2 is SVGAGI. Trimming removed 0 bases from V and 2 bases from J, with 11 bases in between. There are 15 residues in the CDR3. The CDR3 loop is CASSYSAQGAYEQYF. As DNA, the CDR3 is TGTGCCAGCAGTTACTCTGCACAGGGTGCCTACGAGCAGTACTTC.

The rearrangement uses TRBV12-3 or TRBV12-4 and TRBJ2-5; D uncertain. V was cut by 3 bases and J by 4 bases, with 6 bases left in between. There are 12 residues in the CDR3. The CDR3 loop reads CASSFLVETQYF. The CDR3 DNA reads TGTGCCAGCAGTTTTCTAGTAGAGACCCAGTACTTC.

Many counts were recorded for this clonotype. This chain joins TRBV18 and TRBJ2-2; possibly TRBD1 for D (5 bases). V shed 3 bases and J shed 3 bases, with 8 bases lying between them. CDR1 KGHSH and CDR2 LQKENI come from the germline V gene. This CDR3 has 14 amino acids. The CDR3 DNA sequence: TGTGCCAGCTCACCTCTACAGGACACCGGGGAGCTGTTTTTT. It specifies CASSPLQDTGELFF.

In DNA, the CDR3 is TGTGCCAGCAGCCGCGAGCGGGGCCGGCAAGAGACCCAGTACTTC. As protein: CASSRERGRQETQYF. The chain is built from TRBV12-3 or TRBV12-4 and TRBJ2-5; 7 nucleotides line up with TRBD2. This CDR3 spans 15 amino acids. V dropped 6 bases and J dropped 2; count of bases not matched to a gene: 9.

The V call is TRBV4-3, the J call TRBJ1-4; a possible D gene is TRBD1 (6 bases). The germline CDR1 and CDR2 sequences are LGHNA and YSLEER. V was clipped by 1 base and J by 5 bases, with 17 bases between them. CDR3 length: 17 residues. The CDR3 nucleotides read TGCGCCAGCAGCCAAGTCGGATATCCCGGGACAAATGAAAAACTGTTTTTT. This translates into CASSQVGYPGTNEKLFF.

The chain combines TRBV20-1 with TRBJ1-1; no firm D call. Between the trimmed V and J ends, which lost 0 bases and 1 base, there was a span of 6 bases. The germline CDR1 and CDR2 sequences are DFQATT and SNEGSKA (reference sequence). This CDR3 has 13 amino acids. This CDR3 reads CSARDRANTEAFF. CDR3 bases: TGCAGTGCTAGAGATAGGGCGAACACTGAAGCTTTCTTT.

This chain connects TRBV12-3 or TRBV12-4 to TRBJ1-5, with 7 bases that match TRBD1. This CDR3 has 14 residues. V gave up 6 bases and J gave up 7 bases; unmatched junction bases: 9. The chain's CDR3 is CASSMTGQGQPQHF. In DNA form, the CDR3 reads TGTGCCAGCAGCATGACAGGGCAGGGGCAGCCCCAGCATTTT.

The chain combines TRBV19 with TRBJ1-2; the D is unclear. The CDR3 consists of 13 residues. Trimming removed 4 bases at V and 5 bases at J, with 11 bases between. Germline CDR1 and CDR2: LNHDA and SQIVND (reference sequence). CDR3 DNA sequence: TGTGCCAGTAGTAGCCTGGGAGGGTATGGCTACACCTTC. Translating gives CASSSLGGYGYTF.